What follows is one TCR beta chain and its context. As yet, its antigen is unknown. Sequencing libraries made from TCR beta cDNA carried unique molecular identifiers. Using its own MiXCR run on the PCR reads, TCRdb lists one record per CDR3 protein. The sample yields 650,000 to 900,000 distinct CDR3 sequences, 35% to 55% seen once. This record comes from a study of post-analysis software for immune sequencing data. Study results and limitations: Same-batch samples co-clustered strongly by F measure. In patients, 4 to 6 TRBV segments were more frequent than in controls, with TRBV5-6, TRBV5-1 and TRBV20-1 among them. There was significantly lower normalized Chao1 diversity in multiple sclerosis patients than in controls.

This CDR3 has 17 amino acids. V lost 0 bases, J lost 0 bases, and 6 bases stayed unmatched. Germline V gene data show CDR1 as DFQATT and CDR2 as SNEGSKA (reference sequence). The clonotype originates from a girl between 5 and 17 years old with multiple sclerosis. The specimen was blood. V and J are TRBV20-1 and TRBJ2-1; TRBD2 matches 9 bases. The CDR3 DNA reads TGCAGTGCTAGAGATGCCCTTAGCGGGAGCTCCTACAATGAGCAGTTCTTC. Its translation: CSARDALSGSSYNEQFF.